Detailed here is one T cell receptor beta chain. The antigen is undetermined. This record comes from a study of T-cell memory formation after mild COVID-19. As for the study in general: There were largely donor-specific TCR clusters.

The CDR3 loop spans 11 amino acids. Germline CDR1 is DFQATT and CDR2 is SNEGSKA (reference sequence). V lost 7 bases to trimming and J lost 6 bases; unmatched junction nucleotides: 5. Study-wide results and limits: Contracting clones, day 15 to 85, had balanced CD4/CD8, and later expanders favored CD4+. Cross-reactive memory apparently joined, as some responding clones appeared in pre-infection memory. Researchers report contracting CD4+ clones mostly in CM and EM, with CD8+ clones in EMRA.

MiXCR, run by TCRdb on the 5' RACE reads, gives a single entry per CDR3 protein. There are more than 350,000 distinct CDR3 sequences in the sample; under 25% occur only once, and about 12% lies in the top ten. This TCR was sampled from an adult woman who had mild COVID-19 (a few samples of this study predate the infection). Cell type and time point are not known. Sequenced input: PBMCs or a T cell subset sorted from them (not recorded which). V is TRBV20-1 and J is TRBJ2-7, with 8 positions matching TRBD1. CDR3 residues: CSVRQGSEQYF. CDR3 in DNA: TGCAGTGTTCGACAGGGGAGCGAGCAGTACTTC.